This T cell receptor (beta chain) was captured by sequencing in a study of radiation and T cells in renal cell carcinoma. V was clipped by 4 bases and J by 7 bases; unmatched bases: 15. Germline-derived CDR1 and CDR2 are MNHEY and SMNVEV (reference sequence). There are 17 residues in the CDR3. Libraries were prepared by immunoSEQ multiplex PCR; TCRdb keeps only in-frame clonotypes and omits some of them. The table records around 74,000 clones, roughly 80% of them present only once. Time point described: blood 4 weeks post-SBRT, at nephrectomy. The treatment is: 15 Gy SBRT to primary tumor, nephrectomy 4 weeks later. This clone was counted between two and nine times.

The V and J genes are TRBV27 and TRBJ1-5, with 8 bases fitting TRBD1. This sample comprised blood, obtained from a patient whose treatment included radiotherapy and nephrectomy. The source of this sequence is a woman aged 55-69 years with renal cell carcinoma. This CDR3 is CASSSYPGTGGLQPQHF. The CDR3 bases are TGTGCCAGCAGTTCGTACCCCGGGACAGGTGGTTTGCAGCCCCAGCATTTT.